Each of the 15 T cell receptor beta chains below was sequenced from the same sample in a study of OX40 agonist ivuxolimab in advanced cancers. Libraries were made using the immunoSEQ multiplex PCR assay. TCRdb holds this immuneACCESS table with in-frame rearrangements only. Some clones are missing; in checked studies, unresolved V genes explain under half, and the rest has no known cause. The sample has 95,000 to 100,000 clones on record, around 83% of them singletons. The leading ten clones occupy roughly 1.5% of the sample. The specimen was CD4+ or CD8+ T cells sorted from blood, collected in a trial of the OX40 agonist ivuxolimab. The receptors were gathered from an adult with an advanced solid tumor such as melanoma, head and neck, liver or kidney cancer.

Concerning this clone: This sample also contains other DNA sequences that code for the same CDR3. The CDR3 region is CASSLLTDTQYF. The CDR3 DNA reads as TGTGCCAGCAGCTTACTGACAGATACGCAGTATTTT. The chain links TRBV7-9 to TRBJ2-3; D is unresolved. Trimming stripped 2 bases from V and 3 bases from J, with 3 bases between. Looked up from germline, CDR1 is SEHNR and CDR2 is FQNEAQ (reference sequence). This CDR3 is 12 amino acids long.

To note about this clone: One end of the junction is discordant with germline, which a read error may explain. Other DNA sequences within the sample encode an identical CDR3. The gene calls are TRBV19 and TRBJ2-3; the D gene is possibly TRBD1 (6 bases). In germline, CDR1 is LNHDA, CDR2 SQIVND (reference sequence). The CDR3 spans 13 residues. CDR3 DNA sequence: TGTGCCACGCAGACAGGAGCCACAGATACGCAGTATTTC. Its protein is CATQTGATDTQYF.

The chain is built from TRBV2 and TRBJ1-1, with 8 bases matching TRBD1. J lost 1 base, V lost 6 bases, and 10 bases had no gene match. The CDR3 sequence is 16 residues long. Germline V gives CDR1 SNHLY, CDR2 FYNNEI. For the CDR3, the DNA is TGTGCCAGCAGGAAGTCCAGGACAGGGTCGAACACTGAAGCTTTCTTT. This gives the protein CASRKSRTGSNTEAFF.

This clone has a handful of counts. V is TRBV19 and J is TRBJ1-1, with D perhaps TRBD1 (5 bases). V was cut by 7 bases and J by 0 bases, with 9 bases left in between. CDR1 is LNHDA, CDR2 SQIVND, per germline (reference sequence). The CDR3 length is 13 residues. CDR3 protein: CASKGRLNTEAFF. The CDR3 nucleotides read TGTGCCAGTAAGGGACGGTTGAACACTGAAGCTTTCTTT.

This clone turned up a few times. V and J are TRBV5-8 and TRBJ1-5, with D uncertain. Germline CDR1 is SGHTS and CDR2 is YDEGEE. V shed 2 bases and J shed 6 bases, with 6 bases lying between them. The CDR3 has 12 amino acids. The CDR3 DNA reads as TGTGCCAGCAGCTTCTGGGCTCAGCCCCAGCATTTT. Amino acids: CASSFWAQPQHF. The full variable domain, rest sourced from reference TRBV5-8 and TRBJ1-5, is EAGVTQSPTHLIKTRGQQATLRCSPISGHTSVYWYQQALGLGLQFLLWYDEGEERNRGNFPPRFSGRQFPNYSSELNVNALELEDSALYLCASSFWAQPQHFGDGTRLSIL.

The CDR3: CASSLQGINQPQHF. In nucleotides, the CDR3 is TGTGCCAGCAGCTTACAGGGTATCAATCAGCCCCAGCATTTT. This chain uses TRBV5-6 with TRBJ1-5; perhaps TRBD1 as D (6 bases). The CDR3 runs to 14 residues. From germline, CDR1 is SGHDT and CDR2 YYEEEE. Trimming took off 2 bases at V and 3 bases at J, with 9 bases between the two ends.

As to this clone: The sample has other DNA sequences that encode this CDR3 too. The chain carries TRBV7-2 and TRBJ1-2; maybe TRBD1 (6 bases). The length of the CDR3 is 14 residues. Per germline, CDR1 SGHTA and CDR2 FQGNSA. The V end was cut by 1 base, the J end by 4 bases, with 10 bases between. As DNA, the CDR3 is TGTGCCAGCAGCTTAGTTCAGGGGCCCTATGGCTACACCTTC. Translating gives CASSLVQGPYGYTF.

This chain uses TRBV11-2 with TRBJ1-1; D call uncertain. V dropped 6 bases and J dropped 1 base, with 12 bases sitting between them. The CDR3 extends over 14 amino acids. Germline V gene lookup returns CDR1 SGHAT and CDR2 FQNNGV. Written as DNA, the CDR3 is TGTGCCAGCAGGATGTGGCAGACGAACACTGAAGCTTTCTTT. Its translation: CASRMWQTNTEAFF.

The gene calls are TRBV7-8 and TRBJ1-5; 8 bases match TRBD1. The CDR3 runs 16 residues. Germline V gene lookup returns CDR1 SGHVS and CDR2 FQNEAQ. J lost 9 bases, V lost 5 bases, and 15 bases had no gene match. For the CDR3, the DNA is TGTGCCAGCAGCACGGACAGGGTTTGGAGGGATGGGCCCCAGCATTTT. This encodes CASSTDRVWRDGPQHF.

This rearrangement joins TRBV7-3 to TRBJ1-1; possible D gene TRBD1, 5 bases. From germline, CDR1 is SGHTA and CDR2 FQGTGA. Trimming cost V 2 bases and J 0 bases, with 7 bases left between them. The CDR3 has 14 residues. This chain's CDR3 is CASSLARVNTEAFF. CDR3 DNA: TGTGCCAGCAGCTTAGCCAGGGTGAACACTGAAGCTTTCTTT. Combining the CDR3 with reference TRBV7-3 and TRBJ1-1 gives the whole variable domain GAGVSQTPSNKVTEKGKYVELRCDPISGHTALYWYRQSLGQGPEFLIYFQGTGAADDSGLPNDRFFAVRPEGSVSTLKIQRTERGDSAVYLCASSLARVNTEAFFGQGTRLTVV.

The gene calls are TRBV19 and TRBJ1-5, with 11 bases aligning to TRBD1. This CDR3 has 15 amino acids. Trimming cost V 4 bases and J 7 bases; bases outside gene matches: 6. CDR1 is LNHDA, CDR2 SQIVND, per germline (reference sequence). CDR3 residues: CASSRGTGGSQPQHF. The CDR3, as DNA: TGTGCCAGTAGTAGGGGGACAGGGGGTTCCCAGCCCCAGCATTTT.

This clone was detected only once. This chain connects TRBV19 to TRBJ1-5; no clear D. Between the trimmed V and J ends, which lost 7 bases and 5 bases, there was a span of 21 bases. The CDR3 is made up of 16 amino acids. Germline loops: CDR1 LNHDA, CDR2 SQIVND (reference sequence). Here the CDR3 reads CASTTRQSGSHQPQHF. In DNA, the CDR3 is TGTGCCAGTACCACTCGACAATCGGGGAGTCATCAGCCCCAGCATTTT.

The chain has TRBV5-4 and TRBJ2-7; 7 bases line up with TRBD1. Looked up from germline, CDR1 is SGHNT and CDR2 is YYREEE (reference sequence). The CDR3 covers 14 residues. V dropped 0 bases and J dropped 2; count of bases not matched to a gene: 2. CDR3 residues: CASSLAGTAYEQYF. CDR3 DNA sequence: TGTGCCAGCAGCTTGGCCGGGACAGCCTACGAGCAGTACTTC.

This chain connects TRBV7-2 to TRBJ2-7, with unresolved D. CDR1 is SGHTA and CDR2 is FQGNSA in the germline V gene. CDR3 length: 13 residues. Trimming took off 5 bases at V and 3 bases at J, with 11 bases between the two ends. CDR3 sequence (DNA): TGTGCCAGCAGCCCCCCTCCAAGCTACGAGCAGTACTTC. Residues: CASSPPPSYEQYF.

V is TRBV28 and J is TRBJ2-5, with 7 bases that match TRBD2. Trimming removed 3 bases from V and 7 bases from J; junction bases left unmatched: 8. CDR1 is MDHEN and CDR2 is SYDVKM in the germline V gene. The CDR3 has 14 residues. The DNA for the CDR3 is TGTGCCAGCAGTTTGGGGAGGGTCTTCGGGACCCAGTACTTC. It translates to CASSLGRVFGTQYF.